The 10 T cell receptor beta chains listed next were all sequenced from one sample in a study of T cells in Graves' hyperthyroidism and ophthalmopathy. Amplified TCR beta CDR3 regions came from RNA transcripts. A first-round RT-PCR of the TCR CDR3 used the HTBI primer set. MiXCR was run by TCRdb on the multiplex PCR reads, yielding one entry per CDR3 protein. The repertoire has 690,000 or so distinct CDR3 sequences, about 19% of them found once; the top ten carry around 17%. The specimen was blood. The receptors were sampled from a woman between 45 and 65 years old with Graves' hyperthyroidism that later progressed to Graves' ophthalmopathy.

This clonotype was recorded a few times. The CDR3 loop is CASSDRGWSQPQHF. The DNA for the CDR3 is TGTGCCAGCAGTGACAGGGGTTGGTCGCAGCCCCAGCATTTT. The rearrangement uses TRBV2 and TRBJ1-5, with D possibly being TRBD1 (6 bases). Germline loops: CDR1 SNHLY, CDR2 FYNNEI. The ends were cut back, 3 bases at V and 7 bases at J, with 13 bases in the middle. The CDR3 extends over 14 amino acids.

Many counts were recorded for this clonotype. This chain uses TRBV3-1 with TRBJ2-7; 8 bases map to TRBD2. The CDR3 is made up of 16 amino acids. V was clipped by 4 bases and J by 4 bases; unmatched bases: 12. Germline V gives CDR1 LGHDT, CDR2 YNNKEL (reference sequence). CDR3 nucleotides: TGTGCCAGCAGCCCTATTGGCGGGGGGCGTCTTTACGAGCAGTACTTC. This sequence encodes CASSPIGGGRLYEQYF.

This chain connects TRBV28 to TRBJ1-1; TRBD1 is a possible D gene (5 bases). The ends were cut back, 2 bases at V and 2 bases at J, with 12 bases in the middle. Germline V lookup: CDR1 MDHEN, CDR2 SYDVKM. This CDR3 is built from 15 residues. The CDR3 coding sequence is TGTGCCAGCAGTTTAGGGTCGGGGGTAAACACTGAAGCTTTCTTT. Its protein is CASSLGSGVNTEAFF.

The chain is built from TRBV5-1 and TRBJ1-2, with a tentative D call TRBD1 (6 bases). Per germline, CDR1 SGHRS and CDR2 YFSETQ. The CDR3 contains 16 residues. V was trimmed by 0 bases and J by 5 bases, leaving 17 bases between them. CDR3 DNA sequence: TGCGCCAGCAGCTTGGATGGGTCAGGGGAATATTATGGCTACACCTTC. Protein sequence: CASSLDGSGEYYGYTF.

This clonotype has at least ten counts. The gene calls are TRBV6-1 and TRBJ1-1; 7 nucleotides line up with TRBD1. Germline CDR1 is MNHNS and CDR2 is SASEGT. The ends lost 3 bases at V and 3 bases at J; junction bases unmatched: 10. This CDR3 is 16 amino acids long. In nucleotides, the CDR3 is TGTGCCAGCAGTGACCCCCCGTCAGGGGGAGACACTGAAGCTTTCTTT. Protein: CASSDPPSGGDTEAFF.

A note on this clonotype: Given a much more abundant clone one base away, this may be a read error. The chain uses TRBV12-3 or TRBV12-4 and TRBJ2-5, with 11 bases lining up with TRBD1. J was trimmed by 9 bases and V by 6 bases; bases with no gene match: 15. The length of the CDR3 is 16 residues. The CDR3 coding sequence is TGTGCCAGCAGCCCCGCCGGACAGGGGGCAGGGGAGGCCCAGTACTTC. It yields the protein CASSPAGQGAGEAQYF.

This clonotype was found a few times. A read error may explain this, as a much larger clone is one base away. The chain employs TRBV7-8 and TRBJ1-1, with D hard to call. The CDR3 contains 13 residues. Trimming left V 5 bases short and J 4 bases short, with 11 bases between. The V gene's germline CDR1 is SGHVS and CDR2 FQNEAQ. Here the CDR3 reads CASSPPRITEAFF. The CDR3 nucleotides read TGTGCCAGCAGCCCCCCCAGGATCACTGAAGCTTTCTTT.

CDR3 sequence (DNA): TGTGCCAGCAGTTTATCGGGGGGCGGTCCCTACGAGCAGTACTTC. Amino acid sequence: CASSLSGGGPYEQYF. V usage is TRBV27 and J usage is TRBJ2-7; D tentatively fits TRBD1 or TRBD2 (6 bases each). The germline V and J ends were trimmed by 0 bases and 2 bases, with 11 bases remaining between them. Germline V gene data show CDR1 as MNHEY and CDR2 as SMNVEV (reference sequence). The CDR3 loop spans 15 amino acids.

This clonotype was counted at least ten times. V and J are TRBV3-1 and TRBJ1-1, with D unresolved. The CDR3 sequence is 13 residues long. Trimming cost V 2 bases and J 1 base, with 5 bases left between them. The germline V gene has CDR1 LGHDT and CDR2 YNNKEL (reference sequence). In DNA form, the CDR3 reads TGTGCCAGCAGCCAAACTAGGAACACTGAAGCTTTCTTT. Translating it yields CASSQTRNTEAFF.

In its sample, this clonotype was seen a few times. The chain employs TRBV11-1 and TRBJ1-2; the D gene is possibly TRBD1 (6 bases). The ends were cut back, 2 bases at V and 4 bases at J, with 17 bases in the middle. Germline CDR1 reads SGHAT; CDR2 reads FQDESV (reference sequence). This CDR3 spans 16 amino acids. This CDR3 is CASSLTDSPRGYGYTF. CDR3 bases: TGTGCCAGCAGCTTAACGGACAGTCCACGGGGCTATGGCTACACCTTC.